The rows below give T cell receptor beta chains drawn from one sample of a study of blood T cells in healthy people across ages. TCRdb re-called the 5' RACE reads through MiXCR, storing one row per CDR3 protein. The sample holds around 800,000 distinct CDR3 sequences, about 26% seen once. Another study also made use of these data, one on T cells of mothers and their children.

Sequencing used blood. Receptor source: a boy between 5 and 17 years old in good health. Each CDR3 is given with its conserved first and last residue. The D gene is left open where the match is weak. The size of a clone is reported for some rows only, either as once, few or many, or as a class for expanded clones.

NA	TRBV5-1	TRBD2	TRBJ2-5	CASSLDLAGRDGTQYF	TGCGCCAGCAGCTTGGATTTAGCGGGTCGGGACGGGACCCAGTACTTC
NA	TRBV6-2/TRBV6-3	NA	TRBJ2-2	CASSYIRSTNTGELFF	TGTGCCAGCAGTTACATCAGGTCAACGAACACCGGGGAGCTGTTTTTT
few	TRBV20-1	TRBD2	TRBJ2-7	CSALGLGYEQYF	TGCAGTGCCCTCGGACTAGGCTACGAGCAGTACTTC
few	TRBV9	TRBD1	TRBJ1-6	CASSVEGGGQSPLHF	TGTGCCAGCAGCGTAGAAGGAGGGGGCCAATCACCCCTCCACTTT
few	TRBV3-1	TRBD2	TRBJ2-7	CASSQRTSGGTHEQYF	TGTGCCAGCAGCCAACGCACTAGCGGGGGGACCCACGAGCAGTACTTC
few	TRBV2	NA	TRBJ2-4	CASSEARQGYYF	TGTGCCAGCAGTGAAGCCCGGCAAGGTTATTACTTC
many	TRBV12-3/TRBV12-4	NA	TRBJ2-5	CASSGYQETQYF	TGTGCCAGCAGCGGGTACCAAGAGACCCAGTACTTC
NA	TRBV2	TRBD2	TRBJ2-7	CASSEGFAGGPYEQYF	TGTGCCAGCAGTGAAGGGTTCGCGGGGGGACCCTACGAGCAGTACTTC
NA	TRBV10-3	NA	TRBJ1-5	CAISGRGGSNQPQHF	TGTGCCATCAGTGGCAGGGGCGGGAGCAATCAGCCCCAGCATTTT
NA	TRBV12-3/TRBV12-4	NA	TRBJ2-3	CASSLKSVLYGDTQYF	TGTGCCAGCAGTTTAAAGAGCGTCCTCTACGGAGATACGCAGTATTTT
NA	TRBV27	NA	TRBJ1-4	CASSPSSGYGGEKLFF	TGTGCCAGCAGTCCCAGCTCGGGCTACGGAGGTGAAAAACTGTTTTTT
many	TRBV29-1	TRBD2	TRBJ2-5	CSAGTSGVGTQYF	TGCAGCGCTGGGACTAGCGGGGTGGGGACCCAGTACTTC
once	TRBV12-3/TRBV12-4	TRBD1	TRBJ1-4	CASSQGARAEKLFF	TGTGCCAGCAGTCAGGGGGCGAGGGCTGAAAAACTGTTTTTT
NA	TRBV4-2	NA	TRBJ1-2	CASSQERKGIYGYTF	TGTGCCAGCAGCCAAGAAAGAAAAGGGATCTATGGCTACACCTTC
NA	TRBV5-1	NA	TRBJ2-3	CTSSHLGGMTDTQYF	TGCACCAGCAGCCACCTAGGGGGAATGACAGATACGCAGTATTTT
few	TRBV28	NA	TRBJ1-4	CASSQGGATNEKLFF	TGTGCCAGCAGTCAGGGAGGGGCAACTAATGAAAAACTGTTTTTT
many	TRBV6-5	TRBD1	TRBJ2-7	CASSSPGTGVYEQYF	TGTGCCAGCAGTTCCCCCGGGACAGGGGTCTACGAGCAGTACTTC
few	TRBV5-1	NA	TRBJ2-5	CASSLWRLEETQYF	TGCGCCAGCAGCTTGTGGCGCCTCGAAGAGACCCAGTACTTC
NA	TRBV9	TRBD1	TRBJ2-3	CASSVDGQGSDTQYF	TGTGCCAGCAGCGTAGATGGACAGGGTTCAGATACGCAGTATTTT
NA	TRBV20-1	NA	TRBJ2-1	CSARINYNEQFF	TGCAGTGCTAGAATTAATTACAATGAGCAGTTCTTC
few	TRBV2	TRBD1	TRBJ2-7	CASRPGTGISYEQYF	TGTGCCAGCAGGCCCGGGACAGGGATCTCCTACGAGCAGTACTTC
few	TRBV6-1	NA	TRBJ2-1	CASSLLGHNEQFF	TGTGCCAGCAGTTTACTAGGGCACAATGAGCAGTTCTTC
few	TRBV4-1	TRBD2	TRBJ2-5	CASSQDPSGGHSRETQYF	TGCGCCAGCAGCCAAGATCCCAGCGGGGGGCATTCACGAGAGACCCAGTACTTC
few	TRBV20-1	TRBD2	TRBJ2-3	CSAREPTGGRTDTQYF	TGCAGTGCTAGAGAACCGACGGGGGGTCGCACAGATACGCAGTATTTT
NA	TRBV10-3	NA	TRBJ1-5	CAISESGFGGNQPQHF	TGTGCCATCAGTGAGTCTGGGTTTGGTGGTAATCAGCCCCAGCATTTT
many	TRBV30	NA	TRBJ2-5	CAWSVGETQYF	TGTGCCTGGAGTGTAGGGGAGACCCAGTACTTC
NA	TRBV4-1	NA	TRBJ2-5	CASSQPFPAQYF	TGCGCCAGCAGCCAGCCCTTTCCGGCCCAGTACTTC
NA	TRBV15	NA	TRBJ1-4	CATSRDLRSEKLFF	TGCGCCACCAGCAGAGATCTTAGGAGTGAAAAACTGTTTTTT
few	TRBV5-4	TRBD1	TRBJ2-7	CASSLEGTVQSSYEQYF	TGTGCCAGCAGCTTGGAGGGGACAGTCCAAAGCTCCTACGAGCAGTACTTC
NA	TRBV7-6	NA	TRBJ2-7	CASSLPETPRGEQYF	TGTGCCAGCAGCTTACCCGAGACCCCTCGAGGCGAGCAGTACTTC
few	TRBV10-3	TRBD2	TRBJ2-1	CAISGSRLAGGLSSYNEQFF	TGTGCCATCAGTGGGTCAAGACTAGCGGGGGGCCTTAGCTCCTACAATGAGCAGTTCTTC
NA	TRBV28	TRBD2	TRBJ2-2	CASSLTGGGAHGELFF	TGTGCCAGCAGTTTAACTGGCGGGGGGGCTCACGGGGAGCTGTTTTTT
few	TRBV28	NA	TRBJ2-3	CASSRRTPPTDTQYF	TGTGCCAGCAGCCGCCGGACGCCACCCACAGATACGCAGTATTTT
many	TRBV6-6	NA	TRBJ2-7	CASSPRQGGAEQYF	TGTGCCAGCAGTCCCCGACAGGGAGGGGCCGAGCAGTACTTC
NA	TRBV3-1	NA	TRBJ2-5	CASSQDRAAGTQYF	TGTGCCAGCAGCCAAGATAGAGCAGCGGGGACCCAGTACTTC
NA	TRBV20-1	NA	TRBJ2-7	CSARPIDTAYEQYF	TGCAGTGCTAGACCCATAGACACTGCCTACGAGCAGTACTTC
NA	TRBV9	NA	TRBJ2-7	CASSVAPTGTAYEQYF	TGTGCCAGCAGCGTAGCCCCCACTGGGACGGCATACGAGCAGTACTTC
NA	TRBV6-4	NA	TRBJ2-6	CASSEEGGSGANVLTF	TGTGCCAGCAGTGAGGAGGGGGGCTCTGGGGCCAACGTCCTGACTTTC
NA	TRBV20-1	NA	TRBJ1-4	CSARDQGTNEKLFF	TGCAGTGCTAGAGACCAGGGAACTAATGAAAAACTGTTTTTT
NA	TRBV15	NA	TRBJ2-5	CATSRAPGLGTETQYF	TGTGCCACCAGCAGGGCCCCAGGGCTAGGAACGGAGACCCAGTACTTC
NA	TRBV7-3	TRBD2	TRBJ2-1	CASSSWTSGGRGEQFF	TGTGCCAGCAGCTCTTGGACTAGCGGGGGGCGGGGTGAGCAGTTCTTC
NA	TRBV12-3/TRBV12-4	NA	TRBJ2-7	CASSPGFQYEQYF	TGTGCCAGCAGCCCGGGATTCCAATACGAGCAGTACTTC
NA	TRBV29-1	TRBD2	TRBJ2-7	CSVELAGPTYEQYF	TGCAGCGTAGAATTAGCGGGGCCTACCTACGAGCAGTACTTC
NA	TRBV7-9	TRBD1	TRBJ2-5	CASSSDRGPETQYF	TGTGCCAGCAGCTCGGACAGGGGGCCAGAGACCCAGTACTTC